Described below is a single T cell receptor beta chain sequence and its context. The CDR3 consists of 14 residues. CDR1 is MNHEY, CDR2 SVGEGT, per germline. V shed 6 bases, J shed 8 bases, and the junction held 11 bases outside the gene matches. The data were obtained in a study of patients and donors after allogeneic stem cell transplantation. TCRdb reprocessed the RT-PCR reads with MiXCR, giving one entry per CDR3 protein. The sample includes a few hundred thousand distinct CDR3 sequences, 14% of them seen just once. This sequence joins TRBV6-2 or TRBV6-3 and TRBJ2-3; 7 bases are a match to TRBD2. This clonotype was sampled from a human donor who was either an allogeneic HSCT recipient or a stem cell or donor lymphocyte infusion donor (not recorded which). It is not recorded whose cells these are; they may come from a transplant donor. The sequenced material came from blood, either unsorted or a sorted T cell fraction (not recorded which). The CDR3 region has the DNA TGTGCCAGCAGGACTAGCCGCCGCATACTTACGCAGTATTTT. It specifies CASRTSRRILTQYF.